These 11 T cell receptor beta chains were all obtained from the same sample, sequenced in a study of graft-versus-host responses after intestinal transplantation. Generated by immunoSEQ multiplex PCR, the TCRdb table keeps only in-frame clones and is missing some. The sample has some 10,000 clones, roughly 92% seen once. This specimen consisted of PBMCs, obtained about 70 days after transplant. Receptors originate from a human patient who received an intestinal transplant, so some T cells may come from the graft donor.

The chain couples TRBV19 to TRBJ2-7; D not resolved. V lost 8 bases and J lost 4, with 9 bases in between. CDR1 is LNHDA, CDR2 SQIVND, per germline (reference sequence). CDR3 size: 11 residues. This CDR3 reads CASGWGYEQYF. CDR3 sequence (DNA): TGTGCCAGTGGGTGGGGTTACGAGCAGTACTTC.

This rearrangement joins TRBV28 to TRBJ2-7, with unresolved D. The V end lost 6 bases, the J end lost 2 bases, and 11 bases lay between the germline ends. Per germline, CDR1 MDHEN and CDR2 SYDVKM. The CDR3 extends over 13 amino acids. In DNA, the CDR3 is TGTGCCAGCAGCCCACTGACGCCCTACGAGCAGTACTTC. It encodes CASSPLTPYEQYF. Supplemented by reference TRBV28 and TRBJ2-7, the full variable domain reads DVKVTQSSRYLVKRTGEKVFLECVQDMDHENMFWYRQDPGLGLRLIYFSYDVKMKEKGDIPEGYSVSREKKERFSLILESASTNQTSMYLCASSPLTPYEQYFGPGTRLTVT.

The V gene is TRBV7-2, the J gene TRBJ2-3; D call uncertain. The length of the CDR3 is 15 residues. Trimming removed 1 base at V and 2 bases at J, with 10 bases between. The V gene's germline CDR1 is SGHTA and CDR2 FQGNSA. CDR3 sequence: CASSLVAGPTDTQYF. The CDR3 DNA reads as TGTGCCAGCAGCTTAGTGGCAGGACCCACAGATACGCAGTATTTT.

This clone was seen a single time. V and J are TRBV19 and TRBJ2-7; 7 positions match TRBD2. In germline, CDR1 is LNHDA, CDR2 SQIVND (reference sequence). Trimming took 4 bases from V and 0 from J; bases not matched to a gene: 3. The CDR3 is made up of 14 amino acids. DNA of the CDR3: TGTGCCAGTAGTACCAGCGGGAACTCCTACGAGCAGTACTTC. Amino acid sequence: CASSTSGNSYEQYF.

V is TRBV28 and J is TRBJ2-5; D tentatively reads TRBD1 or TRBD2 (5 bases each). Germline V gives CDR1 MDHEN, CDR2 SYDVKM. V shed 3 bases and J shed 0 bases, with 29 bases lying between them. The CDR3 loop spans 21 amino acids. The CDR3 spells CASSFPPGTPLDALDQETQYF. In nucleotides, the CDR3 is TGTGCCAGCAGTTTCCCCCCCGGGACGCCTCTCGACGCCCTAGACCAAGAGACCCAGTACTTC.

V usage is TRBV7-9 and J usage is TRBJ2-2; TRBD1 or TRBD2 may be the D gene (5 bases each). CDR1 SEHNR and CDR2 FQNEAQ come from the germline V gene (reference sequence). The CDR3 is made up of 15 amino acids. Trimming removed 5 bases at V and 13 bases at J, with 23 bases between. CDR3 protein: CASSATGPHPGRLFF. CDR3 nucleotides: TGTGCCAGCAGCGCGACGGGACCGCACCCCGGTAGGCTGTTTTTT. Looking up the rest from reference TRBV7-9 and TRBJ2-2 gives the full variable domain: DTGVSQNPRHKITKRGQNVTFRCDPISEHNRLYWYRQTLGQGPEFLTYFQNEAQLEKSRLLSDRFSAERPKGSFSTLEIQRTEQGDSAMYLCASSATGPHPGRLFFGEGSRLTVL.

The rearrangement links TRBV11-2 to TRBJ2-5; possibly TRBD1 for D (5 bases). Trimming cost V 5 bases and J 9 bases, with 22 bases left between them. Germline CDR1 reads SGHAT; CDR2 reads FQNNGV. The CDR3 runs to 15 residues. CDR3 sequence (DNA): TGTGCCAGCAGCCTCCCCAAGGGGCAGGTAGGAGCCCAGTACTTC. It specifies CASSLPKGQVGAQYF.

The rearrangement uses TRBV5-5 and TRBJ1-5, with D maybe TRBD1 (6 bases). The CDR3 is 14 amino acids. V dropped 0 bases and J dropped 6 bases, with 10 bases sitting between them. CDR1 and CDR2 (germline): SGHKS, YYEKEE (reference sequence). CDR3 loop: CASSLGLGGQPQHF. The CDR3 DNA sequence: TGTGCCAGCAGCTTGGGATTAGGGGGTCAGCCCCAGCATTTT.

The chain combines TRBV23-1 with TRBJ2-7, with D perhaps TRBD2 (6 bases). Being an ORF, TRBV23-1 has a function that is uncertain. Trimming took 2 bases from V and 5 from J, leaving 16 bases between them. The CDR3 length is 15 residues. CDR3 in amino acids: CASSQRGKDVNEQYF. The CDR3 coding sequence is TGCGCCAGCAGTCAACGGGGGAAAGACGTGAACGAGCAGTACTTC.

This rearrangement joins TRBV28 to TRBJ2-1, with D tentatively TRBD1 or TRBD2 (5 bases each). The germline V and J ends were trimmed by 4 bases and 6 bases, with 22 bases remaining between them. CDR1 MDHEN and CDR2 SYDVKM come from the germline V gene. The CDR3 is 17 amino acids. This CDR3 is CASSYVIRDQTFNEQFF. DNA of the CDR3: TGTGCCAGCAGTTACGTAATCCGGGACCAAACTTTCAATGAGCAGTTCTTC. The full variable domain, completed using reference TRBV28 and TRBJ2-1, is DVKVTQSSRYLVKRTGEKVFLECVQDMDHENMFWYRQDPGLGLRLIYFSYDVKMKEKGDIPEGYSVSREKKERFSLILESASTNQTSMYLCASSYVIRDQTFNEQFFGPGTRLTVL.

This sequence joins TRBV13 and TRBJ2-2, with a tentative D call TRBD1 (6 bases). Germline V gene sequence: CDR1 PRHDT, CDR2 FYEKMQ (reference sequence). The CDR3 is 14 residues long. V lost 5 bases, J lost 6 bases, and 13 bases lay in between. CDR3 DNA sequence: TGTGCCAGCAGCCCTAAAGGGGGATCCGGGGAGCTGTTTTTT. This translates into CASSPKGGSGELFF.